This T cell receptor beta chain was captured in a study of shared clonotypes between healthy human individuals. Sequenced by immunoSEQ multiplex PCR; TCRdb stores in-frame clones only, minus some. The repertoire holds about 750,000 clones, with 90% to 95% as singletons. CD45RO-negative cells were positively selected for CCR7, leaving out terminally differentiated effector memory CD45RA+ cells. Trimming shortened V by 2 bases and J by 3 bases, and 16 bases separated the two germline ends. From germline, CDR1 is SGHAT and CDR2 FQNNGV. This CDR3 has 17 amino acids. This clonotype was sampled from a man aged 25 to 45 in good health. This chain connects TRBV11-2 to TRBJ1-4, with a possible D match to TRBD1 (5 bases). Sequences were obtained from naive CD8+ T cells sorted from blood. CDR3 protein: CASSLRGRADSNEKLFF. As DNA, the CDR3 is TGTGCCAGCAGCTTACGGGGGAGGGCCGACTCTAATGAAAAACTGTTTTTT.